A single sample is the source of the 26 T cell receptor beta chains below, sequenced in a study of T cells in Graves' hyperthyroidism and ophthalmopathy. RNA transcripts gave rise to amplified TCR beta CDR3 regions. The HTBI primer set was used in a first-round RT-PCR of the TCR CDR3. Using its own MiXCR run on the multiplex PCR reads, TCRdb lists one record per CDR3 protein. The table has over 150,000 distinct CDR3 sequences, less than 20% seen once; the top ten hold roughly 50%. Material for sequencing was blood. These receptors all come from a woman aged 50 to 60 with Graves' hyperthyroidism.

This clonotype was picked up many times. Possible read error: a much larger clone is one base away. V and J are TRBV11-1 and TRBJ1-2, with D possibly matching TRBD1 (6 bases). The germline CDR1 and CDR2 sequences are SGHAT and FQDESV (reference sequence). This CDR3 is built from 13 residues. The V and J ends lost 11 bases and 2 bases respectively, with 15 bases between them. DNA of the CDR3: TGTGCCGGCTCCCAGGACAGCAACTATGGCTACACCTTC. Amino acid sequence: CAGSQDSNYGYTF.

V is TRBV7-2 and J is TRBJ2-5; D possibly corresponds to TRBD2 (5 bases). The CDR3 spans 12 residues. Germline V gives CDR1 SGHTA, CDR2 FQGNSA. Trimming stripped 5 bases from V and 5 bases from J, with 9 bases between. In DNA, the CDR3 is TGTGCCAGCAGCCCCGAGCGGGAGACCCAGTACTTC. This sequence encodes CASSPERETQYF.

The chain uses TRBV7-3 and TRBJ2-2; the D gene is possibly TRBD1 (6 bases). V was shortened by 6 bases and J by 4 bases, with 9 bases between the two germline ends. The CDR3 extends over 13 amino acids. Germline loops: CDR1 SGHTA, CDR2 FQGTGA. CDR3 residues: CASSWGLTGELFF. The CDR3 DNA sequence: TGTGCCAGCAGTTGGGGGCTCACCGGGGAGCTGTTTTTT. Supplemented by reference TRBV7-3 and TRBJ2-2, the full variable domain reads GAGVSQTPSNKVTEKGKYVELRCDPISGHTALYWYRQSLGQGPEFLIYFQGTGAADDSGLPNDRFFAVRPEGSVSTLKIQRTERGDSAVYLCASSWGLTGELFFGEGSRLTVL.

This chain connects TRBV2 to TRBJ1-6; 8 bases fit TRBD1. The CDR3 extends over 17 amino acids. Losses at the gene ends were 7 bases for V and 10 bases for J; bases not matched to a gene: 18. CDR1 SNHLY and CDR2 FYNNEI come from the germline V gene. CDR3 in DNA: TGTGCCAGCACCACTATCCGGGGCAGGGGGCGGAAATCACCCCTCCACTTT. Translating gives CASTTIRGRGRKSPLHF.

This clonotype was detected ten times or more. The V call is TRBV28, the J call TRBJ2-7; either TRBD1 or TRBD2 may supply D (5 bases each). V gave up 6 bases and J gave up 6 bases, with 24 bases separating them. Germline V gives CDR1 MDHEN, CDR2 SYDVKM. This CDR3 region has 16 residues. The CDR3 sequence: CASSPLRAGWPSEQYF. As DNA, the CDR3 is TGTGCCAGCAGCCCCCTGAGGGCAGGGTGGCCCAGCGAGCAGTACTTC.

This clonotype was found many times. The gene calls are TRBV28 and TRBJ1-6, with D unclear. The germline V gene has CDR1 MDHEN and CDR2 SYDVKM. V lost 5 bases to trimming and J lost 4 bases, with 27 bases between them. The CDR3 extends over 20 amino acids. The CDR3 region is CASSGRAGKYSHRYNSPLHF. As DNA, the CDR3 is TGTGCCAGCAGTGGGCGCGCGGGGAAATATTCCCACCGATATAATTCACCCCTCCACTTT.

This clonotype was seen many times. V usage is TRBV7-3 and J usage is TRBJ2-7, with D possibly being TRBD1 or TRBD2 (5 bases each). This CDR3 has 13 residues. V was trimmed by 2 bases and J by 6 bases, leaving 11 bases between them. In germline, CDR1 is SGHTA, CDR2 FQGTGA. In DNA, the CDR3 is TGTGCCAGCAGCTTATTCGGGGCAGGCGAGCAGTACTTC. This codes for CASSLFGAGEQYF.

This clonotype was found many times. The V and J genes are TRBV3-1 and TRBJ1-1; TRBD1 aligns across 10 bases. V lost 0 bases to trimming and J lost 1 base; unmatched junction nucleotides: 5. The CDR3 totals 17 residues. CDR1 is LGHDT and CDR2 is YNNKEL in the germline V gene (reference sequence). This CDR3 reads CASSQELRTGGNTEAFF. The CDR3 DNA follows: TGTGCCAGCAGCCAAGAACTAAGGACAGGGGGGAACACTGAAGCTTTCTTT.

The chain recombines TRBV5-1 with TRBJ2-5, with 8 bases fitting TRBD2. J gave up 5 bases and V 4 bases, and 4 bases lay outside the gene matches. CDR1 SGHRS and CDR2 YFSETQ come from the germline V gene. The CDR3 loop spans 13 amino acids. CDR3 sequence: CASSREGHETQYF. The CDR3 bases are TGCGCCAGCAGCCGGGAGGGCCATGAGACCCAGTACTTC.

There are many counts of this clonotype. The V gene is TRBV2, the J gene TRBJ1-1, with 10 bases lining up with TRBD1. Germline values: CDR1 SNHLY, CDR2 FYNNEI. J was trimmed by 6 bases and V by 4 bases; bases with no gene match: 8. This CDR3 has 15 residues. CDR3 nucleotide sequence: TGTGCCAGCAGTGGATCCGGGACAGGGGATCCTGAAGCTTTCTTT. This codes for CASSGSGTGDPEAFF.

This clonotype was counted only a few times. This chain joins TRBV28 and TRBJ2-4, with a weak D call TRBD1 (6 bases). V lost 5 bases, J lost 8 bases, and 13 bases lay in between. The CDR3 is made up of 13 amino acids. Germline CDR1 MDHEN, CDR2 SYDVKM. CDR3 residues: CASSPDRFDIQYF. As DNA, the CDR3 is TGTGCCAGCAGTCCCGACAGGTTCGACATTCAGTACTTC.

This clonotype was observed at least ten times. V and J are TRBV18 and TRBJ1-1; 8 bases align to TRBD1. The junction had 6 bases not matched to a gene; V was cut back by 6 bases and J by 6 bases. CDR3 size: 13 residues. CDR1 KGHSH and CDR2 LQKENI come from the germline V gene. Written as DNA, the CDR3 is TGTGCCAGCTCCCTTAAACAGGGGGCTGAAGCTTTCTTT. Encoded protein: CASSLKQGAEAFF.

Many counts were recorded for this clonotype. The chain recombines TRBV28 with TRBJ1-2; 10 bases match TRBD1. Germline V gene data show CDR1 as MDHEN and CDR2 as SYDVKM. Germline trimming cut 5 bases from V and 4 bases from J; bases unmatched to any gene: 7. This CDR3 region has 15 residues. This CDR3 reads CASSPGTGVIYGYTF. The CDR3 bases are TGTGCCAGCAGTCCAGGGACAGGGGTTATCTATGGCTACACCTTC.

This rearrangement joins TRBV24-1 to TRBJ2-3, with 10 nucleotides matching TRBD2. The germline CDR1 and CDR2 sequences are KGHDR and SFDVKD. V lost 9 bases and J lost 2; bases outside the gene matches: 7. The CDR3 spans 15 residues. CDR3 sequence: CATRKGLANTDTQYF. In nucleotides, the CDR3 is TGTGCCACCCGTAAGGGACTAGCGAACACAGATACGCAGTATTTT.

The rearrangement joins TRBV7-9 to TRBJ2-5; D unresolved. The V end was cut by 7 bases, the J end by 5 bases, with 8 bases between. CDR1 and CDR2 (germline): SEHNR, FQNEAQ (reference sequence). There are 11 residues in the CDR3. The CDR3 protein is CASTGAETQYF. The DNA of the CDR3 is TGTGCCAGCACGGGTGCGGAGACCCAGTACTTC.

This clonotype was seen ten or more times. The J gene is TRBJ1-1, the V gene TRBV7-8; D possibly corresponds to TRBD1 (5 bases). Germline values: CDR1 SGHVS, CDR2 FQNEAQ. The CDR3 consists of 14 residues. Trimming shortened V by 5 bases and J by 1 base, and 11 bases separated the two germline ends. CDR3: CASSPRAGNTEAFF. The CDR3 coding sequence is TGTGCCAGCAGCCCCAGGGCGGGGAACACTGAAGCTTTCTTT.

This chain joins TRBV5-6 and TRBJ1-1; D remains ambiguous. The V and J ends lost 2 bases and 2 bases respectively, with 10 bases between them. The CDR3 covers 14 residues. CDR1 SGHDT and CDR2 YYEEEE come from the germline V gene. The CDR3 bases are TGTGCCAGCAGCTTATACCAGATAAACACTGAAGCTTTCTTT. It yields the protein CASSLYQINTEAFF.

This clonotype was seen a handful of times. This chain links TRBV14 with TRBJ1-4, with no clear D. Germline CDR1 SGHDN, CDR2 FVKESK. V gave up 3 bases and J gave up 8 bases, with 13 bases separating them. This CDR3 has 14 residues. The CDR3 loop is CASSQNNLREKLFF. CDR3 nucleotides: TGTGCCAGCAGCCAGAACAACTTACGAGAAAAACTGTTTTTT.

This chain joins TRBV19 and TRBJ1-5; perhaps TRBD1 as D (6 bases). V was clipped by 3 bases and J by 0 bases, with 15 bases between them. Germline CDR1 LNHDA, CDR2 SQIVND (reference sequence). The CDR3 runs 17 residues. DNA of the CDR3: TGTGCCAGTAGTATGTCTGGACAGCCTCATAGCAATCAGCCCCAGCATTTT. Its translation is CASSMSGQPHSNQPQHF. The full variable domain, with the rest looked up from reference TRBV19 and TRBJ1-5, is DGGITQSPKYLFRKEGQNVTLSCEQNLNHDAMYWYRQDPGQGLRLIYYSQIVNDFQKGDIAEGYSVSREKKESFPLTVTSAQKNPTAFYLCASSMSGQPHSNQPQHFGDGTRLSIL.

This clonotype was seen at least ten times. This CDR3 reads CASNDNRAEGSYEQYF. Here the CDR3 DNA reads TGTGCCAGCAATGATAACAGGGCGGAGGGGTCCTACGAGCAGTACTTC. The rearrangement joins TRBV25-1 to TRBJ2-7; D might be TRBD1 or TRBD2, each matching 6 bases. V was cut by 7 bases and J by 1 base, with 20 bases left in between. Germline V gene data show CDR1 as MGHDK and CDR2 as SYGVNS. CDR3 length equals 16 residues.

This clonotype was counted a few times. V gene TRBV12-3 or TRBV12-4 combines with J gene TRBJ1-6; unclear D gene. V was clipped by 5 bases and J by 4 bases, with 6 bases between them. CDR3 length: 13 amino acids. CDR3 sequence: CASSQNYNSPLHF. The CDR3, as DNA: TGTGCCAGCAGTCAAAATTATAATTCACCCCTCCACTTT.

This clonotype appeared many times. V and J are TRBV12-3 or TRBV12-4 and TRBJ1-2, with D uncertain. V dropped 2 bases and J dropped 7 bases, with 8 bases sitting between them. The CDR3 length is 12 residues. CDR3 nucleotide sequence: TGTGCCAGCAGTTTACGACGGTTTGGCTACACCTTC. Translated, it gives CASSLRRFGYTF.

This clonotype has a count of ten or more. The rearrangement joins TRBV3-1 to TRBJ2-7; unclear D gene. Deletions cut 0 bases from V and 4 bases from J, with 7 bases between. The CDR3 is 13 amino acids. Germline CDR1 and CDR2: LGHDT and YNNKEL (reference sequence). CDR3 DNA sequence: TGTGCCAGCAGCCAAGAAATTGCGTACGAGCAGTACTTC. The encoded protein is CASSQEIAYEQYF.

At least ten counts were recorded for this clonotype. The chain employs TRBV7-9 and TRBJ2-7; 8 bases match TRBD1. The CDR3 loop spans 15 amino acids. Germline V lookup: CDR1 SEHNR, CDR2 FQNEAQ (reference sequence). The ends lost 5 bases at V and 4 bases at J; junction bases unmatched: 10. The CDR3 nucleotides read TGTGCCAGCAGCATAGGGGACAGGACAAATTACGAGCAGTACTTC. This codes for CASSIGDRTNYEQYF.

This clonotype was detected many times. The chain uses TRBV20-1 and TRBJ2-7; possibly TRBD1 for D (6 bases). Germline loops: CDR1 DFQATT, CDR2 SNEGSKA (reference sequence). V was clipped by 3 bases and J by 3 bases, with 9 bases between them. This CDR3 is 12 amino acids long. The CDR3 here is CSASARGYEQYF. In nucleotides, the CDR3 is TGCAGTGCTAGTGCCAGGGGCTACGAGCAGTACTTC.

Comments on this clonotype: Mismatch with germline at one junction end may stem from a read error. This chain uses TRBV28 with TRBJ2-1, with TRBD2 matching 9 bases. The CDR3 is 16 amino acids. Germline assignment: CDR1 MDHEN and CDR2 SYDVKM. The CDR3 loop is CASSLPSSGTYNKQFF. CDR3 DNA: TGTGCCAGCAGTTTACCGTCTAGCGGGACCTACAATAAGCAGTTCTTC.